This T cell receptor (beta chain) was profiled in a study of T cell clones after liver transplantation. Turning to the study itself: TCRbeta sequencing after a pre-transplant mixed lymphocyte reaction identified graft-donor-reactive clones, later tracked in post-transplant blood. Graft-donor-reactive sequences were compared with third-party-reactive TCRbeta sequences from pre-transplant mixed lymphocyte reactions. Until 12-24 months post-transplant, subjects got standard immunosuppression and no induction. Blood was drawn pre-transplant, before withdrawal, and after full or failed withdrawal.

Profiled with immunoSEQ multiplex PCR; TCRdb holds only in-frame clones, not every one. The sample includes roughly 100,000 clones, around 83% of them seen just once. The CDR3 totals 15 residues. Between the trimmed V and J ends, which lost 6 bases and 7 bases, there was a span of 16 bases. Germline CDR1 and CDR2: KGHSH and LQKENI. This material consisted of CD4+ T cells from blood, taken before liver transplant. The sequence was collected from a human donor who received a liver transplant. The chain combines TRBV18 with TRBJ1-6; D is perhaps TRBD1 (5 bases). CDR3 residues: CASSPGGVQNSPLHF. As DNA, the CDR3 is TGTGCCAGCTCCCCCGGGGGGGTCCAAAATTCACCCCTCCACTTT.